One sample yielded the 8 T cell receptor beta chains listed below, sequenced in a study of PD-1 blockade in mismatch repair-deficient tumors. Using immunoSEQ multiplex PCR, the repertoire was profiled, and TCRdb retains in-frame clones only, with some absent. The table shows approximately 110,000 clones, with about 80% occurring only once. The sample in question was peripheral blood, obtained about 60 weeks after starting pembrolizumab. These receptors originate from an adult with mismatch repair-deficient cancer.

V usage is TRBV7-2 and J usage is TRBJ2-5, with TRBD1 identical over 7 bases. Germline V CDR1 and CDR2: SGHTA, FQGNSA. The V segment lost 5 bases and the J segment 2 bases; nucleotides outside the gene matches: 11. The CDR3 totals 16 residues. Here the CDR3 reads CASSKRGTAPQETQYF. The DNA of the CDR3 is TGTGCCAGCAGCAAAAGGGGGACAGCACCGCAAGAGACCCAGTACTTC.

This rearrangement joins TRBV7-9 to TRBJ1-1; D unclear. Germline V gene lookup returns CDR1 SEHNR and CDR2 FQNEAQ (reference sequence). The CDR3 spans 15 residues. V was cut by 5 bases and J by 3 bases, with 16 bases left in between. Here the CDR3 DNA reads TGTGCCAGCAGCCTCATGAGGGTCGGCGACACTGAAGCTTTCTTT. Translation gives CASSLMRVGDTEAFF.

This clone was observed once. V and J are TRBV9 and TRBJ1-1, with 7 positions matching TRBD1. This CDR3 has 16 amino acids. J gave up 0 bases and V 0 bases, and 5 bases lay outside the gene matches. Germline V CDR1 and CDR2: SGDLS, YYNGEE. CDR3 region: CASSVDDRDMNTEAFF. DNA of the CDR3: TGTGCCAGCAGCGTAGATGACAGGGATATGAACACTGAAGCTTTCTTT.

This clone has more than one count but fewer than ten. The chain has TRBV5-6 and TRBJ2-7, with D uncertain. There are 11 residues in the CDR3. Germline V gives CDR1 SGHDT, CDR2 YYEEEE. The V end was cut by 4 bases, the J end by 5 bases, with 7 bases between. Here the CDR3 DNA reads TGTGCCAGCAGCGCGGCGGACGAGCAGTACTTC. Amino acid sequence: CASSAADEQYF.

This clone was counted only a few times. This rearrangement joins TRBV19 to TRBJ1-3, with D uncertain. In germline, CDR1 is LNHDA, CDR2 SQIVND (reference sequence). This CDR3 spans 15 amino acids. V was shortened by 5 bases and J by 2 bases, with 13 bases between the two germline ends. Here the CDR3 reads CASSPSQRTGNTIYF. The CDR3 region has the DNA TGTGCCAGTAGTCCCTCACAGCGAACTGGAAACACCATATATTTT.

This clone was recorded once. The chain carries TRBV2 and TRBJ2-5; TRBD2 agrees at 8 bases. The CDR3 sequence is 13 residues long. The V gene's germline CDR1 is SNHLY and CDR2 FYNNEI. J gave up 4 bases and V 7 bases, and 5 bases lay outside the gene matches. This CDR3 is CASNNLAGETQYF. CDR3 in DNA: TGTGCCAGCAATAATCTAGCGGGAGAGACCCAGTACTTC.

The chain couples TRBV9 to TRBJ1-2; maybe TRBD1 (6 bases). Per germline, CDR1 SGDLS and CDR2 YYNGEE. The CDR3 totals 12 residues. Between the trimmed V and J ends, which lost 1 base and 8 bases, there was a span of 9 bases. CDR3 amino acids: CASSVTGRGYTF. CDR3 in DNA: TGTGCCAGCAGCGTAACAGGGAGAGGCTACACCTTC.

J is TRBJ2-5 and V is TRBV11-2; D perhaps matches TRBD2 (5 bases). Trimming stripped 1 base from V and 5 bases from J, with 14 bases between. The CDR3 is 15 amino acids. The germline gives CDR1 SGHAT, CDR2 FQNNGV. The CDR3 reads CASSLAGISYETQYF. The CDR3, as DNA: TGTGCCAGCAGCTTAGCGGGAATTTCTTATGAGACCCAGTACTTC.